The rows below give T cell receptor beta chains drawn from one sample of a study of ipilimumab plus nivolumab after autologous stem cell transplantation. Sequenced by immunoSEQ multiplex PCR; TCRdb stores in-frame clones only, minus some. The sample consists of about 25,000 clones, about 82% of them appearing once. The specimen was PBMCs, collected in a trial of ipilimumab plus nivolumab as post-transplant consolidation. The source is a male donor with diffuse large B-cell lymphoma. CDR3s include the opening cysteine and the closing phenylalanine or tryptophan. Each record gives: D gene, J gene, V gene, clone size, CDR3 DNA, CDR3 protein. The D gene is left open where the match is weak. For some rows the clone size is stated as once, few or many, or as a class when expanded; others skip it.

NA | TRBJ2-2 | TRBV11-3 | once | TGTGCCAGCAGCTTAGTGGGCGGACCCGGGGAGCTGTTTTTT | CASSLVGGPGELFF
NA | TRBJ2-7 | TRBV5-4 | NA | TGTGCCAGCAGCCCAGGAGGGACGGCAAGAAATTACGAGCAGTACTTC | CASSPGGTARNYEQYF
NA | TRBJ1-2 | TRBV6-4 | NA | TGTGCCAGGAAAGCCTGGGACACCACCAACTATGGCTACACCTTC | CARKAWDTTNYGYTF
NA | TRBJ1-3 | TRBV19 | NA | TGTGCCAGTAGTATGGAAAGAAGGAACACCATATATTTT | CASSMERRNTIYF
TRBD1 | TRBJ2-1 | TRBV6-5 | NA | TGTGCCAGCAGGGGAAGCGGACAGGGCTACAATGAGCAGTTCTTC | CASRGSGQGYNEQFF
TRBD2 | TRBJ2-5 | TRBV6-1 | NA | TGTGCCAGCAGGATAGCGGGGGGGCCGGAGACCCAGTACTTC | CASRIAGGPETQYF
NA | TRBJ1-1 | TRBV18 | NA | TGTGCCAGCTCACCGGCGTCAGCGATGAACACTGAAGCTTTCTTT | CASSPASAMNTEAFF
TRBD1 | TRBJ1-5 | TRBV19 | NA | TGTGCCAGTAGTATTGTGACAGGGCAGGATCAGCCCCAGCATTTT | CASSIVTGQDQPQHF
NA | TRBJ2-7 | TRBV18 | NA | TGTGCCAGCTCACCAGAACAGGGTTCCTACGAGCAGTACTTC | CASSPEQGSYEQYF
NA | TRBJ1-1 | TRBV7-8 | once | TGTGCCAGCAGCTTGGCGGGGCTCAGGGCTGAAGCTTTCTTT | CASSLAGLRAEAFF
NA | TRBJ2-6 | TRBV18 | NA | TGTGCCAGCTCCCCCACAGGGTCTGGGGCCAACGTCCTGACTTTC | CASSPTGSGANVLTF
NA | TRBJ1-2 | TRBV27 | NA | TGTGCCAGCAGTTTACAAGGGTATGGCTACACCTTC | CASSLQGYGYTF
NA | TRBJ2-3 | TRBV7-9 | NA | TGTGCCAGCAGCGCCGGCCAGAATACGCAGTATTTT | CASSAGQNTQYF
NA | TRBJ2-2 | TRBV6-6 | NA | TGTGCCAGCAGTTACGAGCTGTTAACCGGGGAGCTGTTTTTT | CASSYELLTGELFF
NA | TRBJ2-6 | TRBV7-9 | NA | TGTGCCAGCAGCTTAGTAGGAACCTCTGGGGCCAACGTCCTGACTTTC | CASSLVGTSGANVLTF
NA | TRBJ1-6 | TRBV25-1 | few | TGTGCCAGCAGTGAGCCCCAGGGGAATTCACCCCTCCACTTT | CASSEPQGNSPLHF
TRBD1 | TRBJ2-1 | TRBV10-3 | NA | TGTGCCATCACCGGGACAGGGGGCAATGAGCAGTTCTTC | CAITGTGGNEQFF
TRBD2 | TRBJ2-7 | TRBV14 | NA | TGTGCCATCAGTGAACCGGGACTAGCCGACGAGCAGTACTTC | CAISEPGLADEQYF
NA | TRBJ1-2 | TRBV19 | NA | TGTGCCAGTAGTCTCGGCGGAAACAACTATGGCTACACCTTC | CASSLGGNNYGYTF
NA | TRBJ2-5 | TRBV5-5 | NA | TGTGCCAGCAGCTTTCGGGGGGCAGAAGGCCAAGAGACCCAGTACTTC | CASSFRGAEGQETQYF
NA | TRBJ1-4 | TRBV18 | NA | TGTGCCAGCTCACCGGAGGACACTGAAAAACTGTTTTTT | CASSPEDTEKLFF
NA | TRBJ1-1 | TRBV6-1 | few | TGTGCCAGCAGTGAAATTGGGGCCGGGAACACTGAAGCTTTCTTT | CASSEIGAGNTEAFF
NA | TRBJ1-2 | TRBV7-9 | NA | TGTGCCAGCAGTCCTGACGGACCCTATGGCTACACCTTC | CASSPDGPYGYTF
NA | TRBJ2-7 | TRBV29-1 | NA | TGCAGCGTAGGAGGAGGGACAGCCCAGTACTTC | CSVGGGTAQYF